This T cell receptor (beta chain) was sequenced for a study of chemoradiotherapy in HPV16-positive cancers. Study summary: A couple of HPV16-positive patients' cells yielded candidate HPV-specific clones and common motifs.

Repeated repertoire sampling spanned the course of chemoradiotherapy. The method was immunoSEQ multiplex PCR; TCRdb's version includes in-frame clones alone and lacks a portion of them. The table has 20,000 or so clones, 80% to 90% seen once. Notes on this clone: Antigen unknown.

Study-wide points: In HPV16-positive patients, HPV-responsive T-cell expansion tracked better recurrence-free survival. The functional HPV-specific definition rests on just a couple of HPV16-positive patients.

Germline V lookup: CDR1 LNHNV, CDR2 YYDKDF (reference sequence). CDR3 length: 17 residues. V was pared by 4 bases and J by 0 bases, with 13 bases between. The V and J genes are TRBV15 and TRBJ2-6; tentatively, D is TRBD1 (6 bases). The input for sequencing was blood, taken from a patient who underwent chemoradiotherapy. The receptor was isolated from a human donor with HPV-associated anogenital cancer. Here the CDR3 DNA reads TGTGCCACCAGCACCTCGCAGGGGAGCTCTGGGGCCAACGTCCTGACTTTC. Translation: CATSTSQGSSGANVLTF.